This T cell receptor (beta chain) was found in a study of memory CD4+ T cells and cytomegalovirus serostatus. Study overall: Of the healthy Belgian adults, 9 were CMV seropositive and about two dozen seronegative. Study results and caveats: About 40% of the roughly 160 known CMV-associated TCRbeta sequences appeared in CD4+ memory. Suggested: most of the CMV-linked TCR signature lies in CD4+ memory cells.

The sort gate was single viable CD3+CD4+CD8-CD45RO+ cells for memory CD4+ T cells. The V gene end was trimmed by 0 bases and the J gene end by 8 bases; junction bases not matched to a gene: 7. The CDR3 loop spans 14 amino acids. The germline gives CDR1 GTSNPN, CDR2 SVGIG (reference sequence). About this clone: The antigen remains unidentified.

Some clones are missing from TCRdb's copy, which holds only in-frame ones; the method was immunoSEQ multiplex PCR. Of about 56,000 clones listed, around three quarters were seen once; the top ten hold under 3%. Sequenced: memory CD4+ T cells from blood. This clonotype originated in an adult in good health and CMV-seropositive. The rearrangement links TRBV30 to TRBJ2-1, with 7 bases fitting TRBD1. CDR3 region: CAWSVLVQGDEQFF. In nucleotides, the CDR3 is TGTGCCTGGAGTGTACTAGTCCAGGGGGATGAGCAGTTCTTC.